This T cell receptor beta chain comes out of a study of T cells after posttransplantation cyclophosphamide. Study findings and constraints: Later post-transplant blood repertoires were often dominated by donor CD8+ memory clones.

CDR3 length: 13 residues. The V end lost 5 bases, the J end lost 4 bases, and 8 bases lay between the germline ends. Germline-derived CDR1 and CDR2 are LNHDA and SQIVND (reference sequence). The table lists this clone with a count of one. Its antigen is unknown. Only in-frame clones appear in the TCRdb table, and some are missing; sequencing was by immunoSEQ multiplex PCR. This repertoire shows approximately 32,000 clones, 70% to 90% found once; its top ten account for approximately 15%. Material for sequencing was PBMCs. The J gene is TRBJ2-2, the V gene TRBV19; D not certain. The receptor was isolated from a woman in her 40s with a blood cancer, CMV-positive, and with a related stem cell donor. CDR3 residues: CASSYRPTGELFF. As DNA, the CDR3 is TGTGCCAGTAGTTACAGACCCACCGGGGAGCTGTTTTTT.